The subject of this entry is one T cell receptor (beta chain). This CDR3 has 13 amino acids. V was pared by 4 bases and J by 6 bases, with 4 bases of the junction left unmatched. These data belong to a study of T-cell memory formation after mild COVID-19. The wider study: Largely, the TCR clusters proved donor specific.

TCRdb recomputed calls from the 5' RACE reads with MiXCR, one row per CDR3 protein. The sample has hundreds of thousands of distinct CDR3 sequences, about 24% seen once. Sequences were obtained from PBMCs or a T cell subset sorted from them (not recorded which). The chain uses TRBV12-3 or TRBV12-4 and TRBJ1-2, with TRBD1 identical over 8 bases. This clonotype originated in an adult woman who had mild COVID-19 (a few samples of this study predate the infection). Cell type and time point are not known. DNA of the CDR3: TGTGCCAGCAGTTACTCGGGACAGGATGGCTACACCTTC. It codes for CASSYSGQDGYTF.